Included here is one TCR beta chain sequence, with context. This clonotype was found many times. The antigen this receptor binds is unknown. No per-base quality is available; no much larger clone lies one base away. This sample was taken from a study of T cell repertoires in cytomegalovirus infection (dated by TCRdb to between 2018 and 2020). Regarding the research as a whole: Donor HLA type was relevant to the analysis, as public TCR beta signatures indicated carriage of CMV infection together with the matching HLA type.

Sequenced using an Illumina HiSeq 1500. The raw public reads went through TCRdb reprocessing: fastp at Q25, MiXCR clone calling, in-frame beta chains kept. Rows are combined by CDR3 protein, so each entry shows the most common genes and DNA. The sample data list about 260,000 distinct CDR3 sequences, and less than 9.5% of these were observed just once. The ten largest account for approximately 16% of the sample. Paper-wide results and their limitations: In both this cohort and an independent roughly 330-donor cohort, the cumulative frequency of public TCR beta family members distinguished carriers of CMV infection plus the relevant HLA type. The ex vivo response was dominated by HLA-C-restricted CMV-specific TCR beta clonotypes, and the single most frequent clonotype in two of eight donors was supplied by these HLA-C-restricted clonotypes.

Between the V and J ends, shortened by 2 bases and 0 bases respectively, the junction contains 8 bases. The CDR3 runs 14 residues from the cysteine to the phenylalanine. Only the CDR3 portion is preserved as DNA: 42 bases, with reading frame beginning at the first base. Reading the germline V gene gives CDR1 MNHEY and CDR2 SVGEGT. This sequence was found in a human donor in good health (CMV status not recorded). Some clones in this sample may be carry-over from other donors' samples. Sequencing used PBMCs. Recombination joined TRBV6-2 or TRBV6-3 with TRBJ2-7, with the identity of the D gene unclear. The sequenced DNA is TGTGCCAGCAGTTACAGGGTCTTCTCCTACGAGCAGTACTTC. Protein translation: CASSYRVFSYEQYF.